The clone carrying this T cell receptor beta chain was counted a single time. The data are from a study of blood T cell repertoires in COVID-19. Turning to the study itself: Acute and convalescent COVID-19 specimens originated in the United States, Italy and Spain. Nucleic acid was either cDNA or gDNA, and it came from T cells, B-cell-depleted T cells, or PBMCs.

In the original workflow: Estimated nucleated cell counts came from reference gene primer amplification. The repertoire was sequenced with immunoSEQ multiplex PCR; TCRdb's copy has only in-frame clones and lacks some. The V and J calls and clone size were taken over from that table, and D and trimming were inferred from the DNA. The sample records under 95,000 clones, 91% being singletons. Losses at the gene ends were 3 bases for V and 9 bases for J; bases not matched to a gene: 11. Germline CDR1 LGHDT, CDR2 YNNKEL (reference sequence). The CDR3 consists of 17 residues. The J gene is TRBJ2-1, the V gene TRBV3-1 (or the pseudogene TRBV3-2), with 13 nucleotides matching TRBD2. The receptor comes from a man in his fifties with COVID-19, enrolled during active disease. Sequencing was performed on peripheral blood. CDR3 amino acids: CASSHANTSGRAGEQFF. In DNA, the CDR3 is TGTGCCAGCAGCCACGCAAACACTAGCGGGAGGGCCGGTGAGCAGTTCTTC.